This TCR beta chain was captured in a study of blood T cell repertoires in COVID-19. Looking at the study overall: From the United States, Italy and Spain came samples of acute and convalescent COVID-19. T cells, B-cell-depleted T cells, or PBMCs supplied cDNA or gDNA.

In this sample, this clone turned up once. Participants' reported clinical history set cohort assignment. Authors' analysis steps: Amplification of reference gene primers was used by the study to estimate nucleated cell counts. The assay was immunoSEQ multiplex PCR, and TCRdb's table has in-frame clones only and misses some. V, J and clone size are taken as reported in that table, and D and trimming were inferred from the DNA itself. Of a few hundred thousand clones in the sample, roughly four fifths were seen once. The receptor was derived from a woman aged 45-59 years who had recovered from COVID-19. Sequencing was carried out using PBMCs or T cells enriched from blood (not recorded which).

The CDR3 DNA follows: TGTGCCAGCAGCCTCTTCCGGGGACTAGCGGGAGGCGATGAGCAGTTCTTC. This encodes CASSLFRGLAGGDEQFF. The V call is TRBV5-4, the J call TRBJ2-1, with 15 bases aligning to TRBD2. Germline trimming cut 4 bases from V and 8 bases from J; bases unmatched to any gene: 10. The length of the CDR3 is 17 residues. Looked up from germline, CDR1 is SGHNT and CDR2 is YYREEE (reference sequence).